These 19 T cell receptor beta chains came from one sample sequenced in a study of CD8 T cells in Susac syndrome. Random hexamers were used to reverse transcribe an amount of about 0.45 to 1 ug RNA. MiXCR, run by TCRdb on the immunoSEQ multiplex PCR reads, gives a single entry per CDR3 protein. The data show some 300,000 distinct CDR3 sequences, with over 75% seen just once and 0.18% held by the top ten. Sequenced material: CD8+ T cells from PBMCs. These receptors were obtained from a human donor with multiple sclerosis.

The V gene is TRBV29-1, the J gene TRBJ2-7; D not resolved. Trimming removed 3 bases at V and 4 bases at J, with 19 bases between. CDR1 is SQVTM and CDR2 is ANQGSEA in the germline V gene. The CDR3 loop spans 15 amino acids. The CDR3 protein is CSVEDEVLKDYEQYF. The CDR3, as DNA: TGCAGCGTTGAGGACGAGGTCCTGAAAGATTACGAGCAGTACTTC.

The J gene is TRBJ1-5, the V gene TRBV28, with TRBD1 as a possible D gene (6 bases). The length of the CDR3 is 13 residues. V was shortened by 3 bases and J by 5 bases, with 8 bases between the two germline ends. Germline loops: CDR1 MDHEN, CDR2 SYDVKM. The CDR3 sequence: CASSFPGDQPQHF. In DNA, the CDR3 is TGTGCCAGCAGTTTTCCAGGGGATCAGCCCCAGCATTTT.

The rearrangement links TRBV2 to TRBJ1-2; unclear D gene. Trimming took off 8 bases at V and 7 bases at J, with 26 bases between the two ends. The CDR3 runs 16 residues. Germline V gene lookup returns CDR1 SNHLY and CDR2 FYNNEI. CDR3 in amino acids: CASSVIGPVGNGGYTF. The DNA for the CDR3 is TGTGCCAGCTCAGTAATAGGCCCGGTGGGGAATGGTGGCTACACCTTC.

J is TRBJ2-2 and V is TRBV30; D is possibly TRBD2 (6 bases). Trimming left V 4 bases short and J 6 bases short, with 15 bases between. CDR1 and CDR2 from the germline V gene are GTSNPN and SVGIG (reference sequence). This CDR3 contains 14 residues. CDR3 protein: CAWITGDFAGELFF. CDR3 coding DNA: TGTGCCTGGATCACCGGGGACTTCGCCGGGGAGCTGTTTTTT.

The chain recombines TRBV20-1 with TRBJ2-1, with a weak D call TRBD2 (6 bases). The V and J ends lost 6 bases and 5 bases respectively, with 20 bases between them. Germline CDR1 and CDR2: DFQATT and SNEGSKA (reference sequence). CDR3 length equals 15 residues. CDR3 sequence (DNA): TGCAGTGCGGGAGGATCTGGACTAATCAACAATGAGCAGTTCTTC. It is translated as CSAGGSGLINNEQFF.

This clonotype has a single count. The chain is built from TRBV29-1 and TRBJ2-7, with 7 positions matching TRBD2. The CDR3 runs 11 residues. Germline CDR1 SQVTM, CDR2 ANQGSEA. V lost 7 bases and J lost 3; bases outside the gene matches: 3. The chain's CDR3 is CSGGGGYEQYF. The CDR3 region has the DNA TGCAGCGGGGGGGGAGGCTACGAGCAGTACTTC.

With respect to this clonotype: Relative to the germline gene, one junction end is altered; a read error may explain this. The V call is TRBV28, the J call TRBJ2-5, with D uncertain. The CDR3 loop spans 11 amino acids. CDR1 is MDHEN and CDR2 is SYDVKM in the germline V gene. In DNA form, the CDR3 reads TGTGCCAGCAGAACACAAGGGACCCAGTACTTC. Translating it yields CASRTQGTQYF.

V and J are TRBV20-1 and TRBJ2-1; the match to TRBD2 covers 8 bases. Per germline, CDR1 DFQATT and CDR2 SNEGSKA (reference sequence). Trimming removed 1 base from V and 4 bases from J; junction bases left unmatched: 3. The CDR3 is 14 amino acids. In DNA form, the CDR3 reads TGCAGTGCTAGAGTTTTAGCGGGGTACAATGAGCAGTTCTTC. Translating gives CSARVLAGYNEQFF.

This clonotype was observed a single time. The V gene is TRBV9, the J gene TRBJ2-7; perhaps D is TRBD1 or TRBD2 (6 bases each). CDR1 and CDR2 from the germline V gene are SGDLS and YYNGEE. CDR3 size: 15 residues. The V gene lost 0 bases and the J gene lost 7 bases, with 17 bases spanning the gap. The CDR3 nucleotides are TGTGCCAGCAGCGTAGAGGGTTCGAGGGGGGCAGAGCAGTACTTC. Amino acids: CASSVEGSRGAEQYF.

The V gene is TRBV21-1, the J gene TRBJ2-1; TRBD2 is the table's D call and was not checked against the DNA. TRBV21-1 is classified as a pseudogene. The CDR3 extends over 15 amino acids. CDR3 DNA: TGTGCCGGCTCAAAGATTGGGAGCGGGGGCAATGAGCAGTTCTTC. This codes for CAGSKIGSGGNEQFF.

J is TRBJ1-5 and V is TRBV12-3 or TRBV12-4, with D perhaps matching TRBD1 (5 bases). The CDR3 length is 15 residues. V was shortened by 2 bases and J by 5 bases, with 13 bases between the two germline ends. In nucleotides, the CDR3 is TGTGCCAGCAGTTTATTGGGGGATTGGGATCAGCCCCAGCATTTT. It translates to CASSLLGDWDQPQHF.

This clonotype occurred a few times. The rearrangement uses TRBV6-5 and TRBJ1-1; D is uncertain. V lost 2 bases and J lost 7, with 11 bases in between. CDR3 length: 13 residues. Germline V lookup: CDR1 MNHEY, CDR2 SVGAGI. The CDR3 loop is CASSYDPGGEAFF. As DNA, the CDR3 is TGTGCCAGCAGTTACGACCCGGGAGGTGAAGCTTTCTTT.

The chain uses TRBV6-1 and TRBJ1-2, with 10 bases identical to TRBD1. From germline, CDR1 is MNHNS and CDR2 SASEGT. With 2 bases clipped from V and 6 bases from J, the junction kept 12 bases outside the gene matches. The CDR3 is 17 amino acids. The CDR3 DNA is TGTGCCAGCAGTGAACTTCAGGGGACAGGGGCCTTCGATGGCTACACCTTC. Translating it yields CASSELQGTGAFDGYTF.

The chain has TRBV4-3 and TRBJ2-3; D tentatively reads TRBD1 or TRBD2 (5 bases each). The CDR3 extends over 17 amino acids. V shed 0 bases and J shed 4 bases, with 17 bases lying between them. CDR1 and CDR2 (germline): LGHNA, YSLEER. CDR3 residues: CASSQELPGHGADTQYF. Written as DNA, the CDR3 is TGCGCCAGCAGCCAAGAACTGCCGGGGCATGGCGCAGATACGCAGTATTTT.

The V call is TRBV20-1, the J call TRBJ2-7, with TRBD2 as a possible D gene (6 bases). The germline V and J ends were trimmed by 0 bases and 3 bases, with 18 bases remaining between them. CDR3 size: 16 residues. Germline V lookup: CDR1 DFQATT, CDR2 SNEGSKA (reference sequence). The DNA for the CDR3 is TGCAGTGCTAGAGATAGGGCTAGCGCTATGATCTACGAGCAGTACTTC. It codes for CSARDRASAMIYEQYF.

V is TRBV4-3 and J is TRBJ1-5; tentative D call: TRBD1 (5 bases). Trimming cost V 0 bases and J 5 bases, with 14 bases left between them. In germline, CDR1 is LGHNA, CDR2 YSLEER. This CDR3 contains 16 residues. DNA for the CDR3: TGCGCCAGCAGCCAAGATACAGGAACCGGCCATCAGCCCCAGCATTTT. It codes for CASSQDTGTGHQPQHF.

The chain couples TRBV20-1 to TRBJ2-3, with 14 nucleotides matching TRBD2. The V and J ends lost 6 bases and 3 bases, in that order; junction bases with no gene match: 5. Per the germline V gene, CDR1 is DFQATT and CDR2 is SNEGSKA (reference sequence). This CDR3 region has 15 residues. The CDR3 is CSAGTSGSGTDTQYF. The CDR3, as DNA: TGCAGTGCCGGGACTAGCGGGAGCGGAACAGATACGCAGTATTTT.

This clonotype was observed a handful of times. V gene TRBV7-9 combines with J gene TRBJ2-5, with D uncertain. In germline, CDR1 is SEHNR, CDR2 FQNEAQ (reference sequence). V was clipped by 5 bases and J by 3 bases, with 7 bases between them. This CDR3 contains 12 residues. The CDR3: CASSPWEETQYF. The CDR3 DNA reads TGTGCCAGCAGCCCCTGGGAAGAGACCCAGTACTTC.

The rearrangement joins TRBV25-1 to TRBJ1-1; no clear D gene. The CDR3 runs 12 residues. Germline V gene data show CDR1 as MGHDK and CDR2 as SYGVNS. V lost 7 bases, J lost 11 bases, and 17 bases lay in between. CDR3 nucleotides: TGTGCCAGCATATCCACCTTGTTGCGGGCTTTCTTT. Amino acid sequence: CASISTLLRAFF. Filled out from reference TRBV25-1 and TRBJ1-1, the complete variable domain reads EADIYQTPRYLVIGTGKKITLECSQTMGHDKMYWYQQDPGMELHLIHYSYGVNSTEKGDLSSESTVSRIRTEHFPLTLESARPSHTSQYLCASISTLLRAFFGQGTRLTVV.